The T cell receptor (beta chain) under discussion was sequenced for a study of blood T cell repertoires in COVID-19 (dated by TCRdb to 2018 to 2020). A note on the overall study: Samples from collaborators originated in the United States, Italy and Spain and spanned both the acute and convalescent phases of COVID-19. Subjects who had been exposed to COVID-19, were actively infected with it, or had recovered from it provided the deeply sampled blood TCRbeta repertoires that made up the dataset. The prospective study material was composed of cDNA or gDNA derived from T cells, B-cell-depleted T cells, or PBMCs. Where HLA class I and class II types were available, the types were taken from metadata supplied by the sample provider, not from assay-based typing. The samples were drawn from the first 160 participants of the ongoing ImmuneRACE study and from 1,254 subjects provided by 6 global collaborators. Sample metadata almost always included a de-identified subject ID, COVID-19 status, age in years and sex. A freely available public database, intended as a resource for researchers studying the immune response to SARS-CoV-2, is where the repertoires were released.

This clone has more than one count but fewer than ten. Its antigen has not been determined. The input lacks base qualities; no much larger clone sits a single base away. Whole blood was collected in K2EDTA tubes by collaborating institutions according to the institutions' own protocols. For TCRbeta analysis, collaborators shipped samples as frozen whole blood, isolated PBMCs, or DNA extracted from either of those sample types. The research as a whole found: The amount of clinical and demographic metadata varied by source and participant and was provided uncurated.

TCRbeta CDR3 regions were amplified from genomic DNA by means of the immunoSEQ Assay, a bias-controlled multiplex PCR. From the authors' description of their analysis: The number of nucleated cells in each sample was estimated from the amplification of reference gene primers within the assay. To quantify the absolute abundance of each unique TCRbeta CDR3 rearrangement, sequence reads were collapsed and filtered. For each sample, productive Simpson clonality was calculated as the square root of Simpson's diversity index over productive rearrangements. The table comes from immuneACCESS by way of TCRdb, which keeps in-frame sequences with V and J called. Part of the clones is missing from these tables; in studies checked, under half for an unresolved V gene and the rest for unknown reasons. Clonal size and the V and J genes are those of that table, whereas D and trimming came from the DNA. The sample profile shows more than 12,000 clones; 85% to 90% of them were found once. The biggest ten clones account for about a third of the sample.

Trimming takes 5 bases off V and 9 bases off J; junction bases not matched to a gene: 4. CDR1 and CDR2 were assigned from the germline V gene as KGHDR and SFDVKD. Inclusive of the bounding cysteine and phenylalanine, the CDR3 is 14 residues long. The entry retains the CDR3 DNA only, 42 bases that are in frame from base 1. The rearrangement combines TRBV24-1 with TRBJ2-1; TRBD2 matches 12 bases in the middle. The origin of this receptor is a human donor in a cohort sampled during active COVID-19. The sequenced material came from peripheral blood. The DNA sequence is TGTGCCACCAGTGGACTAGCGGGAGCAGGTGAGCAGTTCTTC. This sequence encodes CATSGLAGAGEQFF.